This TCR beta chain is from a study of cytomegalovirus exposure and HLA in healthy donors. Vbeta (60) and Jbeta (13) primers were used in the PCR. Here immunoSEQ multiplex PCR was the method, and the copy in TCRdb shows in-frame clones only, minus some. The data hold more than 140,000 clones, with 64% observed a single time. The germline gives CDR1 KGHSH, CDR2 LQKENI. V lost 1 base and J lost 10, with 14 bases in between. This CDR3 has 14 residues. The specimen sequenced was PBMCs. The clonotype was recovered from a woman aged 30 to 39 in good health and CMV-seropositive. V usage is TRBV18 and J usage is TRBJ2-1; tentatively, D is TRBD2 (6 bases). DNA for the CDR3: TGTGCCAGCTCACCACGAACGGGGGTCGTAGAGCAGTTCTTC. Translating gives CASSPRTGVVEQFF.